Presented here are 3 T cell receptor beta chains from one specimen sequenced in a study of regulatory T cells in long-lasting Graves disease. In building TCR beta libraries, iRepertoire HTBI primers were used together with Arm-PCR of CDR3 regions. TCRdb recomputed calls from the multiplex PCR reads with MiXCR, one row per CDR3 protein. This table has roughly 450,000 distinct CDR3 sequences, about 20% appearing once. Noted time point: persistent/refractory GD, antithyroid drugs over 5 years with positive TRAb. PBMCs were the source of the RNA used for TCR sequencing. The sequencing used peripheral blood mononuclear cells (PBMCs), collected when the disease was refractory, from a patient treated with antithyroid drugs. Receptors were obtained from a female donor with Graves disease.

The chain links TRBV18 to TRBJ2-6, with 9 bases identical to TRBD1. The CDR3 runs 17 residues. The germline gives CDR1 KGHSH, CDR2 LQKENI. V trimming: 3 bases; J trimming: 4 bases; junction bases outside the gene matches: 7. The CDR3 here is CASSPRDRVSGANVLTF. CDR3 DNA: TGTGCCAGCTCACCCCGGGACAGGGTATCGGGGGCCAACGTCCTGACTTTC. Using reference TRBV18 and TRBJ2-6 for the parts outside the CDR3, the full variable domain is NAGVMQNPRHLVRRRGQEARLRCSPMKGHSHVYWYRQLPEEGLKFMVYLQKENIIDESGMPKERFSAEFPKEGPSILRIQQVVRGDSAAYFCASSPRDRVSGANVLTFGAGSRLTVL.

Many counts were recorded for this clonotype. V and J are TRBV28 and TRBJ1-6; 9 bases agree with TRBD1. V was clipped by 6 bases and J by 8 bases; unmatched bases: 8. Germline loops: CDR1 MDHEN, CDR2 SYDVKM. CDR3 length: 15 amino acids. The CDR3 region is CASRWGDRVYSPLHF. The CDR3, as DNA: TGTGCCAGCAGGTGGGGGGACAGGGTCTATTCACCCCTCCACTTT.

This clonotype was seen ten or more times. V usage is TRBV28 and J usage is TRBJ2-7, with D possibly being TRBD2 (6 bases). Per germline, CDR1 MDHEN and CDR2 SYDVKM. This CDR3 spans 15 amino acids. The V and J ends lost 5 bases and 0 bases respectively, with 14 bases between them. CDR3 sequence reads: CASSPHGGNSYEQYF. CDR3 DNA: TGTGCCAGCAGTCCCCATGGGGGGAACTCCTACGAGCAGTACTTC.